These 32 T cell receptor beta chains share one sample of origin, sequenced in a study of beta chain features in type 1 diabetes. General study findings and limits: The study found moderately but significantly shorter TCRB CDR3s in all four CD4+ subsets of Type 1 diabetes patients.

Isolated RNA was reverse transcribed in full, so expressed TCRB transcripts were sequenced. Generated by immunoSEQ multiplex PCR, the TCRdb table keeps only in-frame clones and is missing some. The sample shows tens of thousands of clones, approximately 47% of them seen only once. The antigens for these receptors are not known. Material: central memory CD4+ T cells from blood. All receptors come from a man aged 25-45 years with type 1 diabetes.

This clone was recorded only once. The J gene is TRBJ2-7, the V gene TRBV5-1; 7 nucleotides agree with TRBD1. There are 14 residues in the CDR3. J gave up 1 base and V 1 base, and 2 bases lay outside the gene matches. The germline V gene encodes CDR1 SGHRS and CDR2 YFSETQ. The chain's CDR3 is CASSLTGVSYEQYF. Written as DNA, the CDR3 is TGCGCCAGCAGCTTGACAGGGGTGTCCTACGAGCAGTACTTC. Full variable domain (outside the CDR3, taken from reference TRBV5-1 and TRBJ2-7): KAGVTQTPRYLIKTRGQQVTLSCSPISGHRSVSWYQQTPGQGLQFLFEYFSETQRNKGNFPGRFSGRQFSNSRSEMNVSTLELGDSALYLCASSLTGVSYEQYFGPGTRLTVT.

V and J are TRBV25-1 and TRBJ1-2; a weak D match, TRBD1 (6 bases). The CDR3 is 12 residues long. Germline CDR1 MGHDK, CDR2 SYGVNS. Trimming removed 3 bases at V and 7 bases at J, with 9 bases between. CDR3 amino acids: CASSETGLGYTF. CDR3 nucleotides: TGTGCCAGCAGTGAGACAGGCCTTGGCTACACCTTC.

This clone has more than one count but fewer than ten. Compared with germline, one end of the junction differs, possibly owing to a read error. The rearrangement joins TRBV6-5 to TRBJ1-2; 8 bases are a match to TRBD1. CDR1 is MNHEY and CDR2 is SVGAGI in the germline V gene. CDR3 length: 12 residues. The CDR3, as DNA: TGTGCCAGCAGTCCGCCGGGACAGGCTAGTCCCTTC. Translating gives CASSPPGQASPF.

The V and J genes are TRBV6-1 and TRBJ1-1, with D possibly TRBD1 on 6 matching bases. The germline V gene encodes CDR1 MNHNS and CDR2 SASEGT. The CDR3 extends over 14 amino acids. V was clipped by 2 bases and J by 2 bases, with 9 bases between them. This CDR3 reads CASSENRANTEAFF. The CDR3 DNA reads as TGTGCCAGCAGTGAAAACAGGGCCAACACTGAAGCTTTCTTT.

The CDR3 protein is CASSPGNSGNTIYF. The CDR3 DNA reads TGTGCCAGCAGTCCAGGGAACTCTGGAAACACCATATATTTT. The chain couples TRBV6-5 to TRBJ1-3; a possible D gene is TRBD1 (5 bases). The germline V and J ends were trimmed by 5 bases and 0 bases, with 8 bases remaining between them. The CDR3 is 14 amino acids. From germline, CDR1 is MNHEY and CDR2 SVGAGI.

The chain recombines TRBV5-1 with TRBJ1-2; 7 positions match TRBD1. Germline V gives CDR1 SGHRS, CDR2 YFSETQ. The CDR3 has 14 amino acids. V lost 3 bases, J lost 1 base, and 3 bases stayed unmatched. CDR3 amino acids: CASSSGGNNYGYTF. The CDR3 coding sequence is TGCGCCAGCAGCTCAGGGGGAAATAACTATGGCTACACCTTC.

The chain uses TRBV11-2 and TRBJ1-6; 9 nucleotides match TRBD1. Germline trimming cut 8 bases from V and 7 bases from J; bases unmatched to any gene: 6. This CDR3 spans 14 amino acids. In germline, CDR1 is SGHAT, CDR2 FQNNGV. The CDR3 sequence: CASATDRGNSPLHF. In nucleotides, the CDR3 is TGTGCCAGCGCGACGGACAGGGGAAATTCACCCCTCCACTTT.

This chain connects TRBV5-1 to TRBJ1-2, with TRBD1 matching over 8 bases. CDR1 and CDR2 (germline): SGHRS, YFSETQ. The ends lost 0 bases at V and 6 bases at J; junction bases unmatched: 4. CDR3 length: 14 amino acids. The CDR3 is CASSLGSQGDGYTF. The DNA of the CDR3 is TGCGCCAGCAGCTTGGGATCACAGGGGGATGGCTACACCTTC.

This clone was picked up a small number of times. This sequence joins TRBV6-1 and TRBJ1-2, with unresolved D. Germline V CDR1 and CDR2: MNHNS, SASEGT. V dropped 6 bases and J dropped 7 bases, with 12 bases sitting between them. The CDR3 sequence is 12 residues long. CDR3 bases: TGTGCCAGCAGACAGTCCCTCGGTGGCTACACCTTC. Protein sequence: CASRQSLGGYTF.

The chain couples TRBV19 to TRBJ2-1, with 8 bases fitting TRBD2. Germline loops: CDR1 LNHDA, CDR2 SQIVND (reference sequence). V shed 6 bases and J 6 bases; nucleotides not matched to a gene: 10. This CDR3 spans 15 amino acids. The CDR3 DNA reads as TGTGCCAGTAGCCGGAGCGGGAGTTTCCGCAATGAGCAGTTCTTC. This encodes CASSRSGSFRNEQFF.

The V and J genes are TRBV11-2 and TRBJ2-5; no firm D call. From germline, CDR1 is SGHAT and CDR2 FQNNGV. With 2 bases removed from V and 1 base from J, the gap between germline ends came to 5 bases. CDR3 length: 13 amino acids. Here the CDR3 reads CASSLQIQETQYF. As DNA, the CDR3 is TGTGCCAGCAGCTTACAGATCCAAGAGACCCAGTACTTC.

This clone was recorded a few times. The gene calls are TRBV7-2 and TRBJ2-7; D is possibly TRBD2 (6 bases). The germline CDR1 and CDR2 sequences are SGHTA and FQGNSA. Between the trimmed V and J ends, which lost 4 bases and 0 bases, there was a span of 10 bases. The CDR3 totals 14 residues. CDR3 sequence: CASSSAGSSYEQYF. The CDR3 region has the DNA TGTGCCAGCAGCTCTGCCGGGAGCTCCTACGAGCAGTACTTC.

Here the CDR3 reads CASSVGEDYSDTQYF. For the CDR3, the DNA is TGTGCCAGCAGCGTAGGCGAGGACTACTCAGATACGCAGTATTTT. The V gene is TRBV9, the J gene TRBJ2-3, with D possibly being TRBD2 (6 bases). Deletions cut 0 bases from V and 4 bases from J, with 12 bases between. The length of the CDR3 is 15 residues. Germline V gene lookup returns CDR1 SGDLS and CDR2 YYNGEE.

Concerning this clone itself: Within the sample, other DNA sequences also encode this same CDR3. For the CDR3, the DNA is TGTGCCAGCAGTTATGGGGGGGGCAATCAGCCCCAGCATTTT. Its protein is CASSYGGGNQPQHF. This rearrangement joins TRBV7-9 to TRBJ1-5, with TRBD1 as a possible D gene (5 bases). The CDR3 covers 14 residues. V lost 6 bases and J lost 2, with 11 bases in between. Germline CDR1 and CDR2: SEHNR and FQNEAQ (reference sequence).

This clone has only a few counts. The chain has TRBV5-1 and TRBJ2-7; D is unclear. Trimming cost V 4 bases and J 3 bases, with 14 bases left between them. The CDR3 contains 14 residues. Germline V gene lookup returns CDR1 SGHRS and CDR2 YFSETQ. The CDR3 DNA is TGCGCCAGCAGCCCATCCAGTTCCGACTACGAGCAGTACTTC. Protein sequence: CASSPSSSDYEQYF. The complete variable domain, with remaining parts taken from reference TRBV5-1 and TRBJ2-7, reads KAGVTQTPRYLIKTRGQQVTLSCSPISGHRSVSWYQQTPGQGLQFLFEYFSETQRNKGNFPGRFSGRQFSNSRSEMNVSTLELGDSALYLCASSPSSSDYEQYFGPGTRLTVT.

This clone was seen a few times. The V and J genes are TRBV7-2 and TRBJ2-7; 9 bases are shared with TRBD2. V trimming: 4 bases; J trimming: 2 bases; junction bases outside the gene matches: 6. Germline V lookup: CDR1 SGHTA, CDR2 FQGNSA. The CDR3 runs 15 residues. The CDR3 is CASSSQAGGPYEQYF. CDR3 DNA sequence: TGTGCCAGCAGCTCACAAGCGGGGGGCCCCTACGAGCAGTACTTC.

This sequence joins TRBV6-1 and TRBJ2-3; D not resolved. Germline V gives CDR1 MNHNS, CDR2 SASEGT. The CDR3 has 17 amino acids. V lost 1 base and J 8 bases, leaving 22 bases between the germline ends. The CDR3 reads CASSEEGRQDGRLTQYF. The CDR3 region has the DNA TGTGCCAGCAGTGAAGAAGGAAGGCAGGATGGGCGTCTTACGCAGTATTTT.

V usage is TRBV29-1 and J usage is TRBJ2-5; tentative D call: TRBD2 (6 bases). This CDR3 spans 12 amino acids. Trimming stripped 8 bases from V and 2 bases from J, with 12 bases between. The V gene's germline CDR1 is SQVTM and CDR2 ANQGSEA. CDR3 residues: CSCGAGQETQYF. CDR3 bases: TGCAGCTGCGGGGCGGGACAAGAGACCCAGTACTTC.

About this clone: Other nucleotide sequences from this sample produce the same CDR3. The chain links TRBV5-1 to TRBJ2-1; D gene ambiguous. The CDR3 spans 14 residues. CDR1 SGHRS and CDR2 YFSETQ come from the germline V gene. V lost 1 base and J lost 1, with 6 bases in between. The CDR3 is CASSLQVSYNEQFF. CDR3 nucleotide sequence: TGCGCCAGCAGCTTGCAGGTTTCCTACAATGAGCAGTTCTTC.

The chain recombines TRBV19 with TRBJ1-5; D is ambiguous. Trimming removed 5 bases from V and 5 bases from J, with 10 bases in between. This CDR3 has 13 residues. CDR1 is LNHDA, CDR2 SQIVND, per germline (reference sequence). CDR3 amino acids: CASSLEAYQPQHF. As DNA, the CDR3 is TGTGCCAGTAGTCTCGAGGCCTATCAGCCCCAGCATTTT.

The J gene is TRBJ2-5, the V gene TRBV4-1; 10 bases agree with TRBD2. This CDR3 region has 16 residues. J lost 10 bases, V lost 2 bases, and 13 bases had no gene match. Germline values: CDR1 MGHRA, CDR2 YSYEKL. CDR3 in DNA: TGCGCCAGCAGCCAAACCGGGACTAGCGAGCGAGGGGACCAGTACTTC. It is translated as CASSQTGTSERGDQYF.

This clone appeared a few times. The chain recombines TRBV5-6 with TRBJ2-1; 10 nucleotides match TRBD2. Germline V gene lookup returns CDR1 SGHDT and CDR2 YYEEEE. Trimming removed 5 bases from V and 4 bases from J; junction bases left unmatched: 6. The CDR3 loop spans 15 amino acids. The CDR3: CASRLSGGAYNEQFF. The CDR3 DNA reads as TGTGCCAGCAGACTGAGCGGGGGGGCATACAATGAGCAGTTCTTC.

The V call is TRBV10-3, the J call TRBJ2-1; 8 nucleotides agree with TRBD2. This CDR3 comprises 16 residues. The germline V gene has CDR1 ENHRY and CDR2 SYGVKD. V was pared by 0 bases and J by 6 bases, with 7 bases of the junction left unmatched. The CDR3 DNA follows: TGTGCCATCAGTGAGTCAAGCGGGGGCCTCTTCAATGAGCAGTTCTTC. This gives the protein CAISESSGGLFNEQFF.

This clone was recorded a few times. This chain uses TRBV19 with TRBJ2-7; D perhaps matches TRBD1 (8 bases). Trimming took off 3 bases at V and 1 base at J, with 13 bases between the two ends. CDR1 and CDR2 from the germline V gene are LNHDA and SQIVND (reference sequence). This CDR3 is built from 15 residues. Here the CDR3 DNA reads TGTGCCAGTAGTATTACAGGGGGAGGGTCCTACGAGCAGTACTTC. Its protein product is CASSITGGGSYEQYF.

This clone turned up a few times. This chain connects TRBV2 to TRBJ1-1; TRBD1 might be the D (6 bases). CDR1 and CDR2 (germline): SNHLY, FYNNEI. The CDR3 runs 13 residues. The V and J ends lost 6 bases and 1 base respectively, with 9 bases between them. The CDR3, as DNA: TGTGCCAGCAGGTTGACAGGGAACACTGAAGCTTTCTTT. Translation gives CASRLTGNTEAFF.

This chain joins TRBV5-6 and TRBJ2-2; 9 nucleotides line up with TRBD2. The CDR3 has 18 residues. The germline gives CDR1 SGHDT, CDR2 YYEEEE. The V segment lost 5 bases and the J segment 0 bases; nucleotides outside the gene matches: 11. The CDR3 region is CASRFPLAGVPNTGELFF. CDR3 nucleotide sequence: TGTGCCAGCAGATTCCCTTTAGCGGGGGTACCGAACACCGGGGAGCTGTTTTTT.

The chain joins TRBV7-8 to TRBJ2-7; TRBD2 matches at 8 bases. The CDR3 is made up of 12 amino acids. Germline CDR1 is SGHVS and CDR2 is FQNEAQ. The junction had 9 bases not matched to a gene; V was cut back by 5 bases and J by 12 bases. The CDR3 region is CASSLLAARWYF. The DNA of the CDR3 is TGTGCCAGCAGCCTACTAGCGGCCCGATGGTACTTC.

This chain links TRBV2 with TRBJ1-1; D remains ambiguous. Trimming cost V 4 bases and J 4 bases, with 10 bases left between them. CDR1 SNHLY and CDR2 FYNNEI come from the germline V gene. This CDR3 spans 13 amino acids. The CDR3 reads CASSGGVGTEAFF. The CDR3 bases are TGTGCCAGCAGTGGGGGAGTGGGCACTGAAGCTTTCTTT. Looking up the rest from reference TRBV2 and TRBJ1-1 gives the full variable domain: EPEVTQTPSHQVTQMGQEVILRCVPISNHLYFYWYRQILGQKVEFLVSFYNNEISEKSEIFDDQFSVERPDGSNFTLKIRSTKLEDSAMYFCASSGGVGTEAFFGQGTRLTVV.

There are a few counts of this clone. The chain is built from TRBV5-4 and TRBJ1-1; D is unclear. The V gene's germline CDR1 is SGHNT and CDR2 YYREEE (reference sequence). The ends were cut back, 5 bases at V and 1 base at J, with 6 bases in the middle. The length of the CDR3 is 12 residues. DNA of the CDR3: TGTGCCAGCAGGGCACCGAACACTGAAGCTTTCTTT. Encoded protein: CASRAPNTEAFF.

This clone is termed medium-sized. The chain links TRBV5-6 to TRBJ2-7; no definite D call. V was clipped by 4 bases and J by 3 bases, with 5 bases between them. The V gene's germline CDR1 is SGHDT and CDR2 YYEEEE. CDR3 length: 11 residues. In DNA, the CDR3 is TGTGCCAGCAGCAAGCGCTACGAGCAGTACTTC. Protein sequence: CASSKRYEQYF.

The chain is built from TRBV6-4 and TRBJ2-1; maybe TRBD1 (6 bases). There are 14 residues in the CDR3. Deletions cut 4 bases from V and 6 bases from J, with 13 bases between. Germline CDR1 is MRHNA and CDR2 is SNTAGT. CDR3 residues: CASSVGGPFNEQFF. Here the CDR3 DNA reads TGTGCCAGCAGTGTAGGGGGACCGTTCAATGAGCAGTTCTTC.

The gene calls are TRBV5-1 and TRBJ2-5, with a tentative D call TRBD2 (7 bases). Trimming removed 6 bases from V and 7 bases from J, with 19 bases in between. The CDR3 has 14 residues. The germline V gene encodes CDR1 SGHRS and CDR2 YFSETQ. The CDR3 spells CASIEQGGSGTQYF. The CDR3 region has the DNA TGCGCCAGCATCGAACAGGGAGGGTCAGGGACCCAGTACTTC.